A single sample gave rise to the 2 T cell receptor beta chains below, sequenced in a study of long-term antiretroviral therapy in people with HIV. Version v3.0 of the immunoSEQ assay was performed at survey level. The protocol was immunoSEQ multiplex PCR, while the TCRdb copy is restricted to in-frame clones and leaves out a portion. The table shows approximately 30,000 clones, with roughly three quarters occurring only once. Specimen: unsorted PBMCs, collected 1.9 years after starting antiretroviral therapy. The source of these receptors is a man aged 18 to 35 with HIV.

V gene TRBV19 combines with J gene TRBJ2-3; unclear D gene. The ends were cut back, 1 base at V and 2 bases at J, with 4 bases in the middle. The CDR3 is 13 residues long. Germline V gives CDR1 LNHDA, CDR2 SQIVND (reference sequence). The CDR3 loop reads CASSIATTDTQYF. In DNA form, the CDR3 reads TGTGCCAGTAGTATAGCAACCACAGATACGCAGTATTTT.

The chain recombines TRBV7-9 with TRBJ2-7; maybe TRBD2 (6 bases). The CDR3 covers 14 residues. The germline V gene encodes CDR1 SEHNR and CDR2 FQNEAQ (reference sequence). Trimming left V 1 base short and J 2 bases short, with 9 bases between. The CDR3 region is CASSLGERAYEQYV. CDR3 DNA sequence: TGTGCCAGCAGCTTAGGGGAGCGGGCCTACGAGCAGTACGTC.